A single T cell receptor beta chain is shown here with its context. Its antigen is not identified. The data derive from a study of OX40 agonist ivuxolimab in advanced cancers. The length of the CDR3 is 14 residues. The germline V gene has CDR1 SGHNT and CDR2 YENEEA. The junction had 0 bases not matched to a gene; V was cut back by 3 bases and J by 1 base. Method: immunoSEQ multiplex PCR; TCRdb's copy keeps in-frame clones and lacks some. The sample gives about 49,000 clones, about 88% of which show up once; about 13% is in the top ten. The timepoints at which blood was sampled were baseline, cycle 4 day 1, and cycle 7 day 1. Findings and caveats of the study: Compared with CD4+, CD8+ T cells on average had more expanded clones. At 0.1 to 3.0 mg/kg, CD4+ and CD8+ blood T cells expanded clonally by week 6.

The sequence was obtained from an adult with an advanced solid tumor such as melanoma, head and neck, liver or kidney cancer. The source material was CD4+ or CD8+ T cells sorted from blood, sampled in a trial of the OX40 agonist ivuxolimab. The chain employs TRBV11-3 and TRBJ2-3, with 8 nucleotides matching TRBD1. CDR3 sequence (DNA): TGTGCCAGCAGCTTGGGACAGGGCACAGATACGCAGTATTTT. Translating it yields CASSLGQGTDTQYF.